Given below is one TCR beta chain in context. The CDR3 has 11 amino acids. V was shortened by 6 bases and J by 7 bases, with 9 bases between the two germline ends. Germline-derived CDR1 and CDR2 are DFQATT and SNEGSKA (reference sequence). TCRdb keeps only in-frame clones here, not all; method: immunoSEQ multiplex PCR. This table holds around 60,000 clones, around 87% found once. This entry comes from a study of blood T cell repertoires in COVID-19. Sequenced input: peripheral blood. J is TRBJ1-4 and V is TRBV20-1; no reliable D call. This TCR came from a man aged 60-69 years with active COVID-19. The CDR3 coding sequence is TGCAGTGCCCGACTGGGTGAAAAACTGTTTTTT. Translation gives CSARLGEKLFF.